This TCR beta chain was captured in a study of T cell repertoires and HLA-DP antigens (dated by TCRdb to between 2017 and 2018). As for the study more broadly: Using HeLa cells transduced to present allogeneic HLA-DP, the study set up an in vitro model of CD4+ T cell alloreactivity. On average, about 220 ng of DNA went in for sorted CD137+CD4+ samples, versus 950 to 1,500 ng for pre-culture CD4+ samples. Of the three donors, two were male and one was female, with ages ranging from the 18-to-29 band to the 60-to-69 band. The two alloantigens modelled structurally similar versus dissimilar alloantigens, differing from self at one and ten peptide-binding groove amino acids, respectively. Overall results and qualifications from the work: Sorted CD137+ cells showed similar clonality against both alloantigens (about 0.39), much higher than the clonality of pre-culture samples (roughly 0.04). Clones undetected before culture had an average cumulative frequency of about 40% against one allele versus around 51% against the other. The naive and memory CD4+ repertoires were not analysed as separate populations. The study was limited by having only a few donors, by relying on a non-physiological HeLa antigen-presenting system, and by using total CD4+ responder cells.

Untouched CD4+ T cells were isolated from Ficoll-separated PBMC through negative selection with magnetic beads, and an average purity of approximately 98% was reached. Using magnetic beads, untouched CD4+ T cells were isolated from Ficoll-separated PBMC at around 98% purity, with only negligible CD8+ contamination. Donors were a few healthy blood donors whose buffy coats supplied peripheral blood mononuclear cells. All three donors were CMV seronegative. The DNeasy Blood & Tissue Kit was used for extraction of genomic DNA. TCRB sequencing was performed on genomic DNA from sorted CD137+CD4+ cells and pre-culture CD4+ baseline samples from each subject. CDR1 and CDR2 are read off the germline V gene as SGHRS and YFSETQ. V lost 2 bases and J lost 5 bases; the stretch between them is 14 bases long. The CDR3, cysteine through phenylalanine, is 14 amino acids long. Only the CDR3 part of the read is kept: 42 bases, read in frame from the first base.

As regards this clone: Its antigen is not yet known. No per-base quality is available; no much larger clone lies one base away.

The immunoSEQ multiplex PCR, with forward primers for 54 TRBV segments and reverse primers for 13 TRBJ segments, was used to amplify TCRB CDR3 regions. Deep resolution, with a target of roughly 220,000 T cell genomes, was applied to the sequencing of pre-culture CD4+ samples. Amplicons were sequenced on an Illumina HiSeq System, producing 87 bp reads covering the CDR3. For the original study's pipeline: PCR and sequencing errors in the reads were corrected, and alignment to IMGT reference sequences was used to define CDR3 regions. Synthetic template pools were used to estimate the numbers of templates and unique rearrangements. Clonality was computed as 1 minus Pielou's evenness. Richness was estimated with the Daley-Smith estimator. Repertoire overlap was measured with Morisita's index. A clone counted as low-abundance if it appeared in cultured samples but went undetected in the pre-culture repertoire of the same donor. TCRdb's version of the immuneACCESS table is confined to in-frame rearrangements and falls short of the full clone set. An unresolved V gene accounts for under half of the shortfall where checked; the remainder is of unknown origin. V, J and clone size were drawn from that table, and D and trimming were deduced from the DNA. Recorded for this sample are 75,000 to 90,000 clones; roughly 86% of them occurred a single time. The ten largest clones add up to around 1.7% of the sample.

In this chain, TRBV5-1 is recombined with TRBJ2-7, with no confidently assigned D gene. Sample: CD4+ T cells from PBMCs. This sequence was found in a man aged 50 to 59 in good health and CMV-seronegative. The CDR3 sequence is CASSFSVGRDEQYF. The nucleotides are TGCGCCAGCAGCTTCTCCGTGGGTAGGGACGAGCAGTACTTC.